This T cell receptor (beta chain) was sequenced in a study of post-analysis software for immune sequencing data. CDR3 length: 13 amino acids. Trimming took off 1 base at V and 8 bases at J, with 11 bases between the two ends. Presence of unique molecular identifiers characterized the TCR beta cDNA libraries. Each CDR3 protein is one row after TCRdb ran MiXCR on the PCR reads. The sample contains more than 500,000 distinct CDR3 sequences, around 31% of which appear only once. Whole-study findings and limits: There was significantly lower normalized Chao1 diversity in multiple sclerosis patients than in controls. Five or six TRBV segments, TRBV5-6, TRBV5-1 and TRBV20-1 among them, were found more frequent in patients than controls.

This clonotype has a handful of counts. Its antigen is not known. The source material was blood. J is TRBJ1-2 and V is TRBV12-3 or TRBV12-4; D is possibly TRBD1 (5 bases). This sequence was found in a girl younger than 18 with multiple sclerosis. CDR3 loop: CASSLGQRSGYTF. The CDR3, as DNA: TGTGCCAGCAGTTTAGGACAGCGAAGCGGCTACACCTTC.